The rows below give T cell receptor beta chains drawn from one sample of a study of chemoradiotherapy in HPV16-positive cancers. The table came from immunoSEQ multiplex PCR; TCRdb's copy has only in-frame clones and leaves some out. The repertoire holds approximately 3,300 clones, roughly 84% seen once, with around 5.1% in the top ten. This sample comprised tumor tissue, obtained from a patient who underwent chemoradiotherapy. Receptor source: a human donor with HPV-associated anogenital cancer. CDR3s include the opening cysteine and the closing phenylalanine or tryptophan. A D gene is named only where the DNA matches it firmly.

V gene: TRBV7-2; D gene: -; J gene: TRBJ2-3; CDR3 DNA: TGTGCCAGCAGCTTAGCGCTAACCAGCCCCCAGGATTTT; CDR3 protein: CASSLALTSPQDF
V gene: TRBV7-8; D gene: -; J gene: TRBJ2-3; CDR3 DNA: TGTGCCAGCAGCTCTGTCCGGACTAAAAGCACAGATACGCAGTATTTT; CDR3 protein: CASSSVRTKSTDTQYF
V gene: TRBV2; D gene: -; J gene: TRBJ2-7; CDR3 DNA: TGTGCCACCCGGACCTACGAGCAGTACTTC; CDR3 protein: CATRTYEQYF
V gene: TRBV2; D gene: -; J gene: TRBJ2-1; CDR3 DNA: TGTGCCAGCAGGTTCGATGACAATGAGCAGTTCTTC; CDR3 protein: CASRFDDNEQFF
V gene: TRBV4-2; D gene: -; J gene: TRBJ2-3; CDR3 DNA: TGTGCCAGCAGCCAAGCGGCGGGACTTACAGATACGCAGTATTTT; CDR3 protein: CASSQAAGLTDTQYF
V gene: TRBV9; D gene: TRBD1; J gene: TRBJ2-1; CDR3 DNA: TGTGCCAGCAGCGTAGACAGGGGGCCGGCCTACAATGAGCAGTTCTTC; CDR3 protein: CASSVDRGPAYNEQFF
V gene: TRBV7-2; D gene: TRBD2; J gene: TRBJ2-1; CDR3 DNA: TGTGCCAGCAGCCCTGGGACTAGCGGATACAATGAGCAGTTCTTC; CDR3 protein: CASSPGTSGYNEQFF
V gene: TRBV19; D gene: TRBD2; J gene: TRBJ2-1; CDR3 DNA: TGTGCCAGTAGTCGTTCTAGCGGGAGGTCCGCGGGTGGGCAGTTCTTC; CDR3 protein: CASSRSSGRSAGGQFF
V gene: TRBV9; D gene: TRBD1; J gene: TRBJ2-3; CDR3 DNA: TGTGCCAGCAGCGGACTTAGTGGGACAGCGCAGTATTTT; CDR3 protein: CASSGLSGTAQYF
V gene: TRBV18; D gene: -; J gene: TRBJ2-5; CDR3 DNA: TGTGCCAGCTCGCCAGGGGAGACCCAGTACTTC; CDR3 protein: CASSPGETQYF
V gene: TRBV5-1; D gene: TRBD1; J gene: TRBJ2-2; CDR3 DNA: TGCGCCAGCAGCTTTGGGGGACAGGGTAACACCGGGGAGCTGTTTTTT; CDR3 protein: CASSFGGQGNTGELFF
V gene: TRBV28; D gene: -; J gene: TRBJ1-2; CDR3 DNA: TGTGCCAGCAGTTTAACGGGGCGTGGCTACACCTTC; CDR3 protein: CASSLTGRGYTF
V gene: TRBV7-2; D gene: TRBD2; J gene: TRBJ2-3; CDR3 DNA: TGTGCCAGCAGCTCCGAGCGGGAGGGCCCGGCAGATACGCAGTATTTT; CDR3 protein: CASSSEREGPADTQYF
V gene: TRBV29-1; D gene: -; J gene: TRBJ2-1; CDR3 DNA: TGCAGCGTTGTGGTTGGAGGGGGTGCATCGGGGCAGTTCTTC; CDR3 protein: CSVVVGGGASGQFF
V gene: TRBV7-8; D gene: TRBD2; J gene: TRBJ2-3; CDR3 DNA: TGTGCCAGCAGCTCAAATCACGCCACGACTAGCGGGAGGGCAGGGACGCAGTATTTT; CDR3 protein: CASSSNHATTSGRAGTQYF
V gene: TRBV7-8; D gene: -; J gene: TRBJ2-2; CDR3 DNA: TGTGCCAGCAGCCACAGTCTTTTGACTAGTACCACCGGGGAGCTGTTTTTT; CDR3 protein: CASSHSLLTSTTGELFF
V gene: TRBV18; D gene: -; J gene: TRBJ1-5; CDR3 DNA: TGTGCCAGCTCACCACTCCCCGGGACGGCGGTTCAGCCCCAGCATTTT; CDR3 protein: CASSPLPGTAVQPQHF
V gene: TRBV11-1; D gene: -; J gene: TRBJ2-1; CDR3 DNA: TGTGCCAGCAGTGGGTGGAAGCAGTTCTTC; CDR3 protein: CASSGWKQFF
V gene: TRBV28; D gene: -; J gene: TRBJ2-3; CDR3 DNA: TGTGCCAGCAGTCAGTGGGGGGATACGCAGTATTTT; CDR3 protein: CASSQWGDTQYF